This record concerns one T cell receptor beta chain sequence. Its antigen is unknown. This record belongs to a study of early T cells in non-severe SARS-CoV-2 infection. As for the study in general: Chains were not paired, and sequencing was done on bulk RNA from unsorted whole blood.

Findings of the study overall: A preference for anti-spike CD8 responses marked VDJdb matching, which missed private and CD4 specificities.

Individual cDNA molecules received unique molecular identifiers during library preparation. TCRdb reprocessed the 5' RACE reads via MiXCR and lists one record per CDR3 protein. The profile covers some 49,000 distinct CDR3 sequences, with roughly 4.5% appearing a single time and 5% to 6.5% taken by the ten largest. The source material was whole blood. This clonotype was sampled from an adult who was a healthcare worker with PCR-confirmed SARS-CoV-2 infection or an uninfected control (not recorded which).

CDR3 DNA sequence: TGTGCCACCAGTGATCCCGCTCGGTCCTACAATGAGCAGTTCTTC. Amino acid sequence: CATSDPARSYNEQFF. The rearrangement links TRBV24-1 to TRBJ2-1; D unresolved. The CDR3 consists of 15 residues. Trimming removed 3 bases from V and 1 base from J, with 9 bases in between. From germline, CDR1 is KGHDR and CDR2 SFDVKD.